The present TCR beta chain was sequenced within a study of blood T cell repertoires in COVID-19. Across the whole study: Material from acute and convalescent COVID-19 was sourced from the United States, Italy and Spain. Sample material is recorded as cDNA or gDNA derived from T cells, B-cell-depleted T cells, or PBMCs.

There are 13 residues in the CDR3. With V trimmed by 3 bases and J by 5 bases, 1 base remained unmatched. Germline-derived CDR1 and CDR2 are KGHDR and SFDVKD. Only in-frame clones appear in the TCRdb table, and some are missing; sequencing was by immunoSEQ multiplex PCR. The sample lists about 120,000 clones; roughly 87% were seen once. Source material: peripheral blood. This rearrangement joins TRBV24-1 to TRBJ2-3; 7 bases are a match to TRBD2. The receptor was isolated from a human donor in a cohort sampled during active COVID-19. The CDR3 protein is CATSDGGVDTQYF. The CDR3 nucleotides are TGTGCCACCAGTGATGGGGGGGTAGATACGCAGTATTTT.